Following are 17 T cell receptor beta chains from one sample sequenced in a study of blood T cell repertoires in COVID-19. The assay was immunoSEQ multiplex PCR, and TCRdb's table has in-frame clones only and misses some. The repertoire includes 250,000 to 350,000 clones, around 90% of them detected once, and about 2.2% sits in the top ten. Sequenced input: peripheral blood. The receptors were sampled from a woman in her forties or fifties who had recovered from COVID-19.

The V and J genes are TRBV28 and TRBJ1-2; D may be TRBD1 (6 bases). The V and J ends lost 8 bases and 0 bases respectively, with 7 bases between them. CDR3 size: 12 residues. Germline V gives CDR1 MDHEN, CDR2 SYDVKM. The CDR3 DNA is TGTGCCAGCGGACAGACTAACTATGGCTACACCTTC. Protein: CASGQTNYGYTF.

The chain combines TRBV4-2 with TRBJ1-5; the D gene is possibly TRBD1 (6 bases). CDR3 length: 14 residues. Per germline, CDR1 LGHNA and CDR2 YNFKEQ. The V end lost 4 bases, the J end lost 7 bases, and 14 bases lay between the germline ends. CDR3 DNA sequence: TGTGCCAGCAGCCCCGACAGGATAGGGCAGCCCCAGCATTTT. Protein product: CASSPDRIGQPQHF.

The chain is built from TRBV9 and TRBJ1-3; D is unresolved. This CDR3 is built from 14 residues. Trimming removed 0 bases from V and 4 bases from J, with 8 bases in between. The germline gives CDR1 SGDLS, CDR2 YYNGEE. CDR3 nucleotide sequence: TGTGCCAGCAGCGTAGATCCCCAAGGAAACACCATATATTTT. Its protein product is CASSVDPQGNTIYF.

The J gene is TRBJ2-5, the V gene TRBV5-1; 7 positions match TRBD1. The length of the CDR3 is 15 residues. With 1 base clipped from V and 2 bases from J, the junction kept 5 bases outside the gene matches. Germline CDR1 is SGHRS and CDR2 is YFSETQ. In nucleotides, the CDR3 is TGCGCCAGCAGCTTGCGGTCACAGGGGCAAGAGACCCAGTACTTC. Encoded protein: CASSLRSQGQETQYF.

V and J are TRBV3-1 (or the pseudogene TRBV3-2) and TRBJ2-3; 7 nucleotides match TRBD2. V lost 1 base, J lost 8 bases, and 12 bases stayed unmatched. This CDR3 contains 16 residues. CDR1 LGHDT and CDR2 YNNKEL come from the germline V gene (reference sequence). The CDR3 is CASSQGMAGVFPTQYF. The CDR3 region has the DNA TGTGCCAGCAGCCAAGGGATGGCGGGAGTTTTTCCTACGCAGTATTTT.

A single count supports this clone. The chain joins TRBV27 to TRBJ1-5; D gene ambiguous. From germline, CDR1 is MNHEY and CDR2 SMNVEV (reference sequence). The V end lost 2 bases, the J end lost 6 bases, and 14 bases lay between the germline ends. The CDR3 covers 15 residues. Here the CDR3 DNA reads TGTGCCAGCAGTTTAGTCCCCGGTCCGGGTCAGCCCCAGCATTTT. This translates into CASSLVPGPGQPQHF.

The chain has TRBV18 and TRBJ2-2; D unclear. V was cut by 1 base and J by 1 base, with 10 bases left in between. The CDR3 consists of 16 residues. Germline V CDR1 and CDR2: KGHSH, LQKENI. The CDR3 region is CASSPLTGRNTGELFF. The DNA of the CDR3 is TGTGCCAGCTCACCACTAACCGGTCGGAACACCGGGGAGCTGTTTTTT. Full variable domain (remainder filled in from reference TRBV18 and TRBJ2-2): NAGVMQNPRHLVRRRGQEARLRCSPMKGHSHVYWYRQLPEEGLKFMVYLQKENIIDESGMPKERFSAEFPKEGPSILRIQQVVRGDSAAYFCASSPLTGRNTGELFFGEGSRLTVL.

The chain links TRBV6-1 to TRBJ1-1; possible D gene TRBD1, 5 bases. V was clipped by 4 bases and J by 4 bases, with 22 bases between them. Germline V gene data show CDR1 as MNHNS and CDR2 as SASEGT. The CDR3 spans 17 residues. CDR3 residues: CASSANRVGLRGTEAFF. CDR3 DNA: TGTGCCAGCAGTGCGAACCGGGTGGGGCTGCGGGGCACTGAAGCTTTCTTT.

V is TRBV18 and J is TRBJ1-5, with 10 bases identical to TRBD1. There are 15 residues in the CDR3. Germline CDR1 KGHSH, CDR2 LQKENI. After removal of 6 bases from V and 2 bases from J, the junction contained 4 bases not matched to a gene. In DNA, the CDR3 is TGTGCCAGCTCCCCTGGACAGGGGGGCAATCAGCCCCAGCATTTT. Protein sequence: CASSPGQGGNQPQHF.

This chain joins TRBV25-1 and TRBJ1-5, with D uncertain. Germline CDR1 MGHDK, CDR2 SYGVNS. V was pared by 3 bases and J by 6 bases, with 15 bases between. This CDR3 spans 15 amino acids. The CDR3 DNA reads as TGTGCCAGCAGTGACACCCACGATCCCAGTCAGCCCCAGCATTTT. It encodes CASSDTHDPSQPQHF.

The chain recombines TRBV3-1 (or the pseudogene TRBV3-2) with TRBJ2-3, with TRBD2 matching over 7 bases. The CDR3 extends over 16 amino acids. Looked up from germline, CDR1 is LGHDT and CDR2 is YNNKEL (reference sequence). Trimming took 2 bases from V and 6 from J; bases not matched to a gene: 11. The CDR3 spells CASSQTWGGEWDTQYF. The CDR3 DNA follows: TGTGCCAGCAGCCAAACCTGGGGGGGGGAGTGGGATACGCAGTATTTT.

The V gene is TRBV4-2, the J gene TRBJ2-7, with D maybe TRBD1 (5 bases). This CDR3 has 13 residues. From germline, CDR1 is LGHNA and CDR2 YNFKEQ. The V gene lost 1 base and the J gene lost 6 bases, with 10 bases spanning the gap. The CDR3, as DNA: TGTGCCAGCAGCCAAGGGGGCCTGGGCGAGCAGTACTTC. This codes for CASSQGGLGEQYF.

V usage is TRBV7-2 and J usage is TRBJ1-2; no clear D gene. V dropped 3 bases and J dropped 7 bases, with 12 bases sitting between them. CDR1 and CDR2 (germline): SGHTA, FQGNSA. The CDR3 is 13 amino acids. The CDR3 nucleotides read TGTGCCAGCAGCTTCACGAGGGAGGGTGGCTACACCTTC. It specifies CASSFTREGGYTF.

The CDR3, as DNA: TGTGCCAGCAGGGAAAAGAGGGGCGCAGGACTAGCGGGTGGCTCGGCCGGGGAGCTGTTTTTT. As protein: CASREKRGAGLAGGSAGELFF. The genes are TRBV6-1 and TRBJ2-2; TRBD2 matches at 11 bases. The germline V gene has CDR1 MNHNS and CDR2 SASEGT. This CDR3 has 21 residues. J lost 6 bases, V lost 6 bases, and 24 bases had no gene match.

The V and J genes are TRBV15 and TRBJ1-2; D might be TRBD1 (6 bases). CDR3 length: 13 residues. Trimming took 11 bases from V and 4 from J, leaving 17 bases between them. Germline CDR1 LNHNV, CDR2 YYDKDF (reference sequence). CDR3 residues: CAARRGGSYGYTF. Here the CDR3 DNA reads TGTGCCGCTAGGCGGGGGGGCAGCTATGGCTACACCTTC. Using reference TRBV15 and TRBJ1-2 for the parts outside the CDR3, the full variable domain is DAMVIQNPRYQVTQFGKPVTLSCSQTLNHNVMYWYQQKSSQAPKLLFHYYDKDFNNEADTPDNFQSRRPNTSFCFLDIRSPGLGDTAMYLCAARRGGSYGYTFGSGTRLTVV.

CDR3 DNA: TGTGCCAGCACTCGGACAGGACCTAATCAGCCCCAGCATTTT. It is translated as CASTRTGPNQPQHF. The chain joins TRBV11-2 to TRBJ1-5, with 7 bases lining up with TRBD1. V shed 7 bases, J shed 4 bases, and the junction held 7 bases outside the gene matches. The CDR3 covers 14 residues. Per germline, CDR1 SGHAT and CDR2 FQNNGV.

The chain couples TRBV4-2 to TRBJ1-2, with 8 positions matching TRBD1. The CDR3 extends over 15 amino acids. Germline CDR1 and CDR2: LGHNA and YNFKEQ. The ends lost 5 bases at V and 2 bases at J; junction bases unmatched: 7. CDR3 residues: CASSTRTGTNYGYTF. CDR3 DNA sequence: TGTGCCAGCAGCACCCGGACAGGGACAAACTATGGCTACACCTTC.